This is a list of T cell receptor beta chains from one sample in a study of human T cells and chemical hapten exposure. TCRdb processed the RACE reads anew with MiXCR; each CDR3 protein has one entry. The sample contains tens of thousands of distinct CDR3 sequences, roughly 11% of which appear only once. Source: whole blood, taken in connection with sensitization to the hapten diphenylcyclopropenone (DPC). Receptors were obtained from a woman aged 50 to 60 with alopecia areata. Some clones in this sample may be carry-over from other donors' samples. The CDR3 runs from the conserved cysteine through the conserved F or W.

v_gene,j_gene,CDR3aa
TRBV4-1,TRBJ2-7,CASSQDRGYEQYF
TRBV12-3/TRBV12-4,TRBJ2-1,CASTRGANNEQFF
TRBV27,TRBJ2-7,CASSFSAEGPYSSYEQYF
TRBV6-2/TRBV6-3,TRBJ1-5,CASSYAGSDHQPQHF
TRBV27,TRBJ2-7,CASSLWPASYEQYF
TRBV29-1,TRBJ2-5,CSVARAANQETQYF
TRBV25-1,TRBJ1-4,CASSDGVLPNEKLFF
TRBV6-6,TRBJ1-5,CASSYRGGGDQPQHF
TRBV20-1,TRBJ1-5,CSARVAGRNSNQPQHF
TRBV28,TRBJ2-3,CASLGYTQYF
TRBV29-1,TRBJ2-2,CSVIWDTYNTGELFF
TRBV6-1,TRBJ2-7,CASNHEVYEQYF
TRBV7-2,TRBJ1-4,CASSQRGPGETNEKLFF
TRBV5-1,TRBJ2-3,CASSSSSGGLTDTQYF
TRBV7-8,TRBJ1-6,CASSLAVQGGWDSPLHF
TRBV6-2/TRBV6-3,TRBJ2-3,CASSYPTTGPFTDTQYF
TRBV7-9,TRBJ2-3,CASSYPRTSAHTDTQYF
TRBV19,TRBJ1-4,CARGKLFF
TRBV18,TRBJ2-3,CASSPRLVGGGEFTDTQYF
TRBV11-2,TRBJ1-6,CASSLGFTYNSPLHF
TRBV4-1,TRBJ2-5,CASSQGGLAGGMAQYF
TRBV6-6,TRBJ2-2,CASSYSPDRGRGTGELFF
TRBV6-5,TRBJ1-1,CASRADRGFGTEAFF
TRBV28,TRBJ2-1,CASSLGGLPYNEQFF
TRBV7-2,TRBJ1-5,CASSPRTGRNQPQHF
TRBV5-1,TRBJ2-5,CASSLVGTATQYF
TRBV20-1,TRBJ2-1,CRVRSGRVSYNEQFF
TRBV7-3,TRBJ2-5,CASSLTTVETQYF
TRBV10-3,TRBJ2-5,CASRTNSYQETQYF
TRBV7-9,TRBJ2-1,CASSSSTPSSYNEQFF
TRBV20-1,TRBJ2-1,CSANLASGRRVRFNEQFF
TRBV5-1,TRBJ2-1,CASSLDGGDFNEQFF
TRBV5-1,TRBJ2-7,CASSPGQGPHEQYF